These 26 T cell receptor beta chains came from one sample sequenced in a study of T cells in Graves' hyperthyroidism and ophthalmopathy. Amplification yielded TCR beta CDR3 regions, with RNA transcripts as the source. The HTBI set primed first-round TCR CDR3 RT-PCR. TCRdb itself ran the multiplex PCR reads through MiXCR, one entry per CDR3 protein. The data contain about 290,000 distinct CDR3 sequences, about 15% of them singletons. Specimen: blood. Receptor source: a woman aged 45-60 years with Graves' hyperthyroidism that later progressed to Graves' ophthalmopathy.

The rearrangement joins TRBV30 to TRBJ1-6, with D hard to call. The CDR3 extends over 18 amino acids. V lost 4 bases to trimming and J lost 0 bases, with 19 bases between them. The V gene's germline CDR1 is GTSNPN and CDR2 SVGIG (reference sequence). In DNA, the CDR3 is TGTGCCTGGACTATAAGACCGCACTCAGGCTCCTATAATTCACCCCTCCACTTT. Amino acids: CAWTIRPHSGSYNSPLHF.

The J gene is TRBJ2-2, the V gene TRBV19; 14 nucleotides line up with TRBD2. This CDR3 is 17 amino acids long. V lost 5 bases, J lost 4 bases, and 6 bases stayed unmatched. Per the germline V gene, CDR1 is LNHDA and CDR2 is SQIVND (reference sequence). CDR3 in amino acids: CASSGTSGRAGTGELFF. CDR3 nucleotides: TGTGCCAGTAGTGGGACTAGCGGGAGAGCAGGCACCGGGGAGCTGTTTTTT.

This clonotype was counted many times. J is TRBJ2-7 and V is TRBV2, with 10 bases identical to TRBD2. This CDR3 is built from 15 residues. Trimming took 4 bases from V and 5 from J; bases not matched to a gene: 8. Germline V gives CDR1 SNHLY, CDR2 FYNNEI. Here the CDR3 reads CASSGLAGDPHEQYF. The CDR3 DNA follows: TGTGCCAGCAGTGGGCTAGCGGGAGATCCCCACGAGCAGTACTTC.

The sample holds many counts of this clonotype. The DNA for the CDR3 is TGTGCCACCAGTGATTTGAAGGGGGGAGAGACCCAGTACTTC. Its protein is CATSDLKGGETQYF. The chain couples TRBV24-1 to TRBJ2-5; either TRBD1 or TRBD2 may supply D (6 bases each). The CDR3 loop spans 14 amino acids. Trimming cost V 0 bases and J 4 bases, with 8 bases left between them. CDR1 is KGHDR, CDR2 SFDVKD, per germline.

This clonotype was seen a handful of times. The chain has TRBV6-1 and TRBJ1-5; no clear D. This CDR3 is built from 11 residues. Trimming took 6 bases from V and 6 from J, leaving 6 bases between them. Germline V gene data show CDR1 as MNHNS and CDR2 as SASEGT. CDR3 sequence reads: CASRDVQPQHF. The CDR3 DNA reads TGTGCCAGCAGGGACGTTCAGCCCCAGCATTTT.

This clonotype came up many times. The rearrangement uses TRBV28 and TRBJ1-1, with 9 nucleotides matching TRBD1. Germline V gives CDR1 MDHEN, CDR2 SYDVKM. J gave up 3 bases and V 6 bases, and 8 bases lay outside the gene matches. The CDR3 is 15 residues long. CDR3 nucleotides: TGTGCCAGCAGCCGCTGGGGACAGGGTGACACTGAAGCTTTCTTT. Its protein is CASSRWGQGDTEAFF. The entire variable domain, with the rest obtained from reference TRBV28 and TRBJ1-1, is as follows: DVKVTQSSRYLVKRTGEKVFLECVQDMDHENMFWYRQDPGLGLRLIYFSYDVKMKEKGDIPEGYSVSREKKERFSLILESASTNQTSMYLCASSRWGQGDTEAFFGQGTRLTVV.

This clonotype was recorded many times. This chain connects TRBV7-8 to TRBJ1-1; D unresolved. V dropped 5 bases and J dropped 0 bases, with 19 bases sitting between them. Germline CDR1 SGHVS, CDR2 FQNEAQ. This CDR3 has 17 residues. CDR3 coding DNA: TGTGCCAGCAGCATGGGCCGCTTTCCGGGGATGAACACTGAAGCTTTCTTT. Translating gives CASSMGRFPGMNTEAFF.

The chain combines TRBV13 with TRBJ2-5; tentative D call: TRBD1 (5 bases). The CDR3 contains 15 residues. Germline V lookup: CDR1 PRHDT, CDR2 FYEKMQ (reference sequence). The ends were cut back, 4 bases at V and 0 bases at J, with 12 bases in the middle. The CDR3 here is CASSYRPGNQETQYF. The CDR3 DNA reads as TGTGCCAGCAGCTATAGGCCAGGGAACCAAGAGACCCAGTACTTC.

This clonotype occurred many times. CDR3 region: CASRVQGTGELFF. CDR3 bases: TGTGCCAGCAGGGTCCAGGGAACCGGGGAGCTGTTTTTT. The chain uses TRBV2 and TRBJ2-2; the D gene is possibly TRBD1 (5 bases). Germline V CDR1 and CDR2: SNHLY, FYNNEI. The CDR3 is made up of 13 amino acids. V was pared by 6 bases and J by 5 bases, with 10 bases between.

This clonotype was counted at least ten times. CDR3 nucleotide sequence: TGCGCCAGCAGCTTGGCCGACTCACAAGAGACCCAGTACTTC. The encoded protein is CASSLADSQETQYF. The chain joins TRBV5-1 to TRBJ2-5; D is unclear. Germline CDR1 SGHRS, CDR2 YFSETQ. This CDR3 region has 14 residues. V lost 0 bases, J lost 2 bases, and 8 bases lay in between.

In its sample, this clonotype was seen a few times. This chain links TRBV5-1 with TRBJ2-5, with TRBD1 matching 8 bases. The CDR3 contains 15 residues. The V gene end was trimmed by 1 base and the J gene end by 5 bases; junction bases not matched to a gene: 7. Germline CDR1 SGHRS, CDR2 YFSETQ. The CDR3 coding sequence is TGCGCCAGCAGCTTGTCCCCAGGGGGCAGTGAGACCCAGTACTTC. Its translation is CASSLSPGGSETQYF. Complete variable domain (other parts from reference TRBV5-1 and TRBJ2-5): KAGVTQTPRYLIKTRGQQVTLSCSPISGHRSVSWYQQTPGQGLQFLFEYFSETQRNKGNFPGRFSGRQFSNSRSEMNVSTLELGDSALYLCASSLSPGGSETQYFGPGTRLLVL.

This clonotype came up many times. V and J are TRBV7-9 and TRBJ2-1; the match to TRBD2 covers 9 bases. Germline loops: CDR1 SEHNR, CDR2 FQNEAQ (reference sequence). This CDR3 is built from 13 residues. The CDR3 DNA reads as TGTGTCCTACTAGCGGGCGGGTTCAATGAGCAGTTCTTC. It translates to CVLLAGGFNEQFF. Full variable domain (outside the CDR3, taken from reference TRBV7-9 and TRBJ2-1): DTGVSQNPRHKITKRGQNVTFRCDPISEHNRLYWYRQTLGQGPEFLTYFQNEAQLEKSRLLSDRFSAERPKGSFSTLEIQRTEQGDSAMYLCVLLAGGFNEQFFGPGTRLTVL.

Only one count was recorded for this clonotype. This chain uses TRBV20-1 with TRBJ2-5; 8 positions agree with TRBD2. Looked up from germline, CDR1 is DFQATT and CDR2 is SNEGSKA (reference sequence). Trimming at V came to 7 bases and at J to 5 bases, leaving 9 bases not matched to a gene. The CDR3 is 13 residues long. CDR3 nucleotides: TGCAGTGGAGATAGCGGGATCAGGGAGACCCAGTACTTC. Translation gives CSGDSGIRETQYF.

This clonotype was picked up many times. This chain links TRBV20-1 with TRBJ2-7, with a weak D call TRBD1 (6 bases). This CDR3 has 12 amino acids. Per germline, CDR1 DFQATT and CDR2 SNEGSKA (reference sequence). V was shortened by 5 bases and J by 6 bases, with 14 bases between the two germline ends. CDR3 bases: TGCAGTGCTCCTCAGGGGATTGGCGAGCAGTACTTC. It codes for CSAPQGIGEQYF.

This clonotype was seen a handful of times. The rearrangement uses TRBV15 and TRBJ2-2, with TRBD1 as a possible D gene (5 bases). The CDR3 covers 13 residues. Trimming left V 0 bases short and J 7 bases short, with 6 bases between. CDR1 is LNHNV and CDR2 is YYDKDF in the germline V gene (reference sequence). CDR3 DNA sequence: TGTGCCACCAGCAGAGATCAGGGCGGGGAGCTGTTTTTT. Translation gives CATSRDQGGELFF. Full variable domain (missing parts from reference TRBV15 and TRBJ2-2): DAMVIQNPRYQVTQFGKPVTLSCSQTLNHNVMYWYQQKSSQAPKLLFHYYDKDFNNEADTPDNFQSRRPNTSFCFLDIRSPGLGDTAMYLCATSRDQGGELFFGEGSRLTVL.

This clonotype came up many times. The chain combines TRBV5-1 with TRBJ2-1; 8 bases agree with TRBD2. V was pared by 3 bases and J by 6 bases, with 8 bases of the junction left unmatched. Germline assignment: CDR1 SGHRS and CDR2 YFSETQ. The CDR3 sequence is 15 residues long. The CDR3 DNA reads TGCGCCAGCAGCTCGACTAGCGCGGGAATCAATGAGCAGTTCTTC. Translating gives CASSSTSAGINEQFF.

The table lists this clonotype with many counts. The CDR3 reads CASSSIQGRGTDTQYF. For the CDR3, the DNA is TGTGCCAGCAGTTCGATCCAGGGGAGAGGCACAGATACGCAGTATTTT. The chain has TRBV28 and TRBJ2-3, with TRBD1 as a possible D gene (6 bases). V shed 4 bases and J shed 1 base, with 15 bases lying between them. Germline lookup yields CDR1 MDHEN and CDR2 SYDVKM. The CDR3 totals 16 residues. Filled out from reference TRBV28 and TRBJ2-3, the complete variable domain reads DVKVTQSSRYLVKRTGEKVFLECVQDMDHENMFWYRQDPGLGLRLIYFSYDVKMKEKGDIPEGYSVSREKKERFSLILESASTNQTSMYLCASSSIQGRGTDTQYFGPGTRLTVL.

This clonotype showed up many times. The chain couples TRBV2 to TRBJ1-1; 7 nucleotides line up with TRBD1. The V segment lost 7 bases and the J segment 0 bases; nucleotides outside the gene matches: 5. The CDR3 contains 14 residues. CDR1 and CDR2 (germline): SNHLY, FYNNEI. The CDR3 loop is CASTPQGMNTEAFF. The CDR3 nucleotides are TGTGCCAGCACCCCACAGGGGATGAACACTGAAGCTTTCTTT.

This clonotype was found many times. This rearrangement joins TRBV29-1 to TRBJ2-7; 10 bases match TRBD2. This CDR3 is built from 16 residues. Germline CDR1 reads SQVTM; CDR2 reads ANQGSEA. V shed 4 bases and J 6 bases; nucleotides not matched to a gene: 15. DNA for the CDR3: TGCAGCGTTGCCGCGACTAGCGGGCGGGCCCTACGCGAGCAGTACTTC. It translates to CSVAATSGRALREQYF.

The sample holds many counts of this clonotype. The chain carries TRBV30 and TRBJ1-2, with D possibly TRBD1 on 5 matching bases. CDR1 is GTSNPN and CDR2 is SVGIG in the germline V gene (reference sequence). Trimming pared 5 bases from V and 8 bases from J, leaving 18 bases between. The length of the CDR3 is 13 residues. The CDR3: CAWSTTGAEGYTF. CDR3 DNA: TGTGCCTGGTCCACCACCGGGGCGGAAGGCTACACCTTC.

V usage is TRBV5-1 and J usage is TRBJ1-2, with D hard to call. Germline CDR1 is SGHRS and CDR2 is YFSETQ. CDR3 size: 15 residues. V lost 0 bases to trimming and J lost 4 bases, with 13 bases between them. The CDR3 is CASSLGAGYLYGYTF. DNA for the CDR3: TGCGCCAGCAGCTTGGGTGCGGGATATCTCTATGGCTACACCTTC.

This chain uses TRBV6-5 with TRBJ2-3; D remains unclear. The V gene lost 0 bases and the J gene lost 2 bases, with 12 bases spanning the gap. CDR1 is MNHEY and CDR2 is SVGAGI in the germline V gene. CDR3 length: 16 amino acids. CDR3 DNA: TGTGCCAGCAGTTACTCGAGAAGCGCATACACAGATACGCAGTATTTT. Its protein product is CASSYSRSAYTDTQYF.

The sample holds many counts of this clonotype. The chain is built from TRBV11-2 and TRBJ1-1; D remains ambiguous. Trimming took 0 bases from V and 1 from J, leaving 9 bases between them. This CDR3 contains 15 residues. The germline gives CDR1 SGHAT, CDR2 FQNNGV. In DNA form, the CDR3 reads TGTGCCAGCAGCTTAGACCCCAGCCCGAACACTGAAGCTTTCTTT. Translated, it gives CASSLDPSPNTEAFF.

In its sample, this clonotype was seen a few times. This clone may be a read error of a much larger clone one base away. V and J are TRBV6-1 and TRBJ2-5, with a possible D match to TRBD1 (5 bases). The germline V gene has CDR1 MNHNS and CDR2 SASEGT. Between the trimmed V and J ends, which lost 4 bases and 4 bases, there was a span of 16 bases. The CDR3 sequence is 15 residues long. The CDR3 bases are TGTGCCAGCAGTGTTGGGGCACTGCAGGTAGAGACCCAGTACTTC. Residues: CASSVGALQVETQYF.

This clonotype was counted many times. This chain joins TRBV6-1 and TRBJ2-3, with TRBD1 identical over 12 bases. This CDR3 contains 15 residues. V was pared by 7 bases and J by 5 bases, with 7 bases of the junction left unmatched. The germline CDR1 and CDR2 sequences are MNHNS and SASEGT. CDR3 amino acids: CASTRDRGRVDTQYF. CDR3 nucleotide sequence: TGTGCCAGCACTAGGGACAGGGGGCGCGTAGATACGCAGTATTTT.

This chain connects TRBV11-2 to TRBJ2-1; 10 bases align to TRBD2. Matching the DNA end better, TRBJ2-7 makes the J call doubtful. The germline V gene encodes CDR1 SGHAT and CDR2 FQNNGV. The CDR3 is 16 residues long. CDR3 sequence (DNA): TGTGCCAGCAGCTCACCTGGACTAGCGGCCAGTCGGGAGCAGTACTTC. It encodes CASSSPGLAASREQYF.